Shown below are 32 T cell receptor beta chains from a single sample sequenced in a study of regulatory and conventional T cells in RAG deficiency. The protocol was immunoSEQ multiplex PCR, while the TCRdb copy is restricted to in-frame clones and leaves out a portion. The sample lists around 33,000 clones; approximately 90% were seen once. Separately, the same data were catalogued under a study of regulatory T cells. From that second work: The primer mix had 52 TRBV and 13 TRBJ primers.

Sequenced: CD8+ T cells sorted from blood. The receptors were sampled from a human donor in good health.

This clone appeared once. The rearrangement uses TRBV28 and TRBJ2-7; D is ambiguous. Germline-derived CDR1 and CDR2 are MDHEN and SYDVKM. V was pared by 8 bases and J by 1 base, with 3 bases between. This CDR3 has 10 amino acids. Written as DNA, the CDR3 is TGTGCCAGCGGGTCCTACGAGCAGTACTTC. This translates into CASGSYEQYF.

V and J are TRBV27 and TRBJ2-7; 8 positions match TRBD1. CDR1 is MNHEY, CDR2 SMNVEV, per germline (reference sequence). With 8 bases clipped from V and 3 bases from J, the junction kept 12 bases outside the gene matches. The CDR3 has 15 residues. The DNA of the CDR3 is TGTGCCAGCTCCCCCGGGACAGGATGGATCTACGAGCAGTACTTC. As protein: CASSPGTGWIYEQYF.

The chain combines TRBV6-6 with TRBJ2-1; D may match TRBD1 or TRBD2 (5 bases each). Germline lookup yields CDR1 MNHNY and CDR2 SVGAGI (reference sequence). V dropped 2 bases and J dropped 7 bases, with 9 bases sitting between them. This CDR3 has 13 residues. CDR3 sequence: CASSYGGSNEQFF. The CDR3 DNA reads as TGTGCCAGCAGTTACGGGGGTTCAAATGAGCAGTTCTTC.

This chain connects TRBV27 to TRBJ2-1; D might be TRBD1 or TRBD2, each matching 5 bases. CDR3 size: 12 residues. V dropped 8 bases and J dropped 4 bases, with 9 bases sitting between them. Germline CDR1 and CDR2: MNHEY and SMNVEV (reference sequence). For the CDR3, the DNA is TGTGCCAGCGGGACGGCTTACAATGAGCAGTTCTTC. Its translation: CASGTAYNEQFF.

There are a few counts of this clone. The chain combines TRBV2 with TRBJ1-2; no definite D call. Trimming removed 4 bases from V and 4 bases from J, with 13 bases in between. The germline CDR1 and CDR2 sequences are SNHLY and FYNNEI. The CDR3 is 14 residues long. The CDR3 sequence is CASSGNTGIYGYTF. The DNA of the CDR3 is TGTGCCAGCAGTGGTAATACTGGGATCTATGGCTACACCTTC. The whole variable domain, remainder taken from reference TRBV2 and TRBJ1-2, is EPEVTQTPSHQVTQMGQEVILRCVPISNHLYFYWYRQILGQKVEFLVSFYNNEISEKSEIFDDQFSVERPDGSNFTLKIRSTKLEDSAMYFCASSGNTGIYGYTFGSGTRLTVV.

The CDR3 spells CASLAGRFEQFF. CDR3 DNA sequence: TGTGCCAGCCTAGCGGGAAGATTTGAGCAGTTCTTC. This rearrangement joins TRBV7-9 to TRBJ2-1; 9 bases agree with TRBD2. The V gene end was trimmed by 8 bases and the J gene end by 9 bases; junction bases not matched to a gene: 5. Per germline, CDR1 SEHNR and CDR2 FQNEAQ (reference sequence). The CDR3 extends over 12 amino acids.

CDR3 amino acids: CASCPLGRNNSPLHF. The CDR3, as DNA: TGTGCCAGCTGCCCTCTGGGCCGAAATAATTCACCCCTCCACTTT. The V gene is TRBV6-1, the J gene TRBJ1-6; D is unresolved. Germline V CDR1 and CDR2: MNHNS, SASEGT. V was clipped by 8 bases and J by 5 bases, with 16 bases between them. This CDR3 has 15 residues.

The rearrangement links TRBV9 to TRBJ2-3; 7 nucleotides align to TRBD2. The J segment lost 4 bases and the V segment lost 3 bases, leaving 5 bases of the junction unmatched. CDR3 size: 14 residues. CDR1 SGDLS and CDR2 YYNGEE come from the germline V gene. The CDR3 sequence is CASSAAGRADTQYF. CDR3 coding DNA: TGTGCCAGCAGCGCAGCGGGGCGCGCAGATACGCAGTATTTT.

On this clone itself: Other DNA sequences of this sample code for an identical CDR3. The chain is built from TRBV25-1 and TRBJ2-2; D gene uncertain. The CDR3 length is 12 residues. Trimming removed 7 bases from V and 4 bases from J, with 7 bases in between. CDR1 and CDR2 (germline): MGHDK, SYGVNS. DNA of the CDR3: TGTGCCAGCATGTACAGCACCGGGGAGCTGTTTTTT. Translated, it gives CASMYSTGELFF.

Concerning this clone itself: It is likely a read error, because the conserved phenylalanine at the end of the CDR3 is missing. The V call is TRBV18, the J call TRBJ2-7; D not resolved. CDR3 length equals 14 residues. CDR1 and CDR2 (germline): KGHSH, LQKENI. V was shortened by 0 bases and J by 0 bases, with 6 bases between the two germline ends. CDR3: CASSPPTDSYEQYL. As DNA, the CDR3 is TGTGCCAGCTCACCACCGACGGACTCCTACGAGCAGTACCTC.

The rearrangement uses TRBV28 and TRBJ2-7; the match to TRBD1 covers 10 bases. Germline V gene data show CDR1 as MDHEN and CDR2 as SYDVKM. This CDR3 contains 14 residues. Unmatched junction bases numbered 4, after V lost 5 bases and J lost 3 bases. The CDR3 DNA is TGTGCCAGCAGTCGGGGACAGGGGTTCTACGAGCAGTACTTC. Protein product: CASSRGQGFYEQYF.

CDR3 region: CASSPATSGRYNEQFF. CDR3 sequence (DNA): TGTGCCAGCTCACCAGCGACTAGCGGGAGGTACAATGAGCAGTTCTTC. The rearrangement links TRBV18 to TRBJ2-1, with 13 positions matching TRBD2. The junction had 2 bases not matched to a gene; V was cut back by 2 bases and J by 4 bases. Germline V CDR1 and CDR2: KGHSH, LQKENI. The CDR3 contains 16 residues.

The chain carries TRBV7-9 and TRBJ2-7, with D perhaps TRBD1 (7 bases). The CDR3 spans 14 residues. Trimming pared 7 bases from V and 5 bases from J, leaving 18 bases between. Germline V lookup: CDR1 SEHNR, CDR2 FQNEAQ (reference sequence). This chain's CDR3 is CASTLAGGPHEQYF. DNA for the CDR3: TGTGCCAGCACCCTAGCAGGGGGGCCCCACGAGCAGTACTTC. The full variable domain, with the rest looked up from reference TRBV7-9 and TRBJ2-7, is DTGVSQNPRHKITKRGQNVTFRCDPISEHNRLYWYRQTLGQGPEFLTYFQNEAQLEKSRLLSDRFSAERPKGSFSTLEIQRTEQGDSAMYLCASTLAGGPHEQYFGPGTRLTVT.

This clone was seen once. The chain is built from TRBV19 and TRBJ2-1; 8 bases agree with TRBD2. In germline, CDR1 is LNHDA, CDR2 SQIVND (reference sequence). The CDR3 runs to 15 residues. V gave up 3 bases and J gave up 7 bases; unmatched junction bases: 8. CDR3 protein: CASSIGGADGNEQFF. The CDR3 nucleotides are TGTGCCAGTAGTATCGGGGGGGCCGATGGGAATGAGCAGTTCTTC.

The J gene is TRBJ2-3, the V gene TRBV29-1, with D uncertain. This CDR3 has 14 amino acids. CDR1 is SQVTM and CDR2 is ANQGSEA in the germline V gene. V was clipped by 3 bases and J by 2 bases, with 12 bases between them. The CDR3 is CSVEAGHNTDTQYF. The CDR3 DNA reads TGCAGCGTTGAGGCAGGTCACAACACAGATACGCAGTATTTT.

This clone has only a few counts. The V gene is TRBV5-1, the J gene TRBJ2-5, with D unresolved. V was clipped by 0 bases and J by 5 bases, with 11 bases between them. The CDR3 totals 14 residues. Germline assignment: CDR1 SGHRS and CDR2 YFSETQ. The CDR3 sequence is CASSLAGLEETQYF. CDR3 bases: TGCGCCAGCAGCTTGGCCGGGTTGGAGGAGACCCAGTACTTC.

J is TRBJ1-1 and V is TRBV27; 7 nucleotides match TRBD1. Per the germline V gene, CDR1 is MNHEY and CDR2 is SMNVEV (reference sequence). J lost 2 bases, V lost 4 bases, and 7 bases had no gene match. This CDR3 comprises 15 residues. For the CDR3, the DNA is TGTGCCAGCAGTTCGTGGGACAGTCAAAACACTGAAGCTTTCTTT. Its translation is CASSSWDSQNTEAFF.

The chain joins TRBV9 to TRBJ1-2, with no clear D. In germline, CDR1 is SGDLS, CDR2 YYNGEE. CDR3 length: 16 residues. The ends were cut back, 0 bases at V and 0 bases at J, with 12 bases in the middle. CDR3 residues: CASSVVSTVSNYGYTF. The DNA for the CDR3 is TGTGCCAGCAGCGTAGTTTCTACAGTGTCTAACTATGGCTACACCTTC.

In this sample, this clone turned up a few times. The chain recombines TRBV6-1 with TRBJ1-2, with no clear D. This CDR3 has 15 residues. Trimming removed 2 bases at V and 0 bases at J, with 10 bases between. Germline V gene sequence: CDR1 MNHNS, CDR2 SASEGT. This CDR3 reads CASSEWQKANYGYTF. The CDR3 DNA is TGTGCCAGCAGTGAATGGCAGAAAGCTAACTATGGCTACACCTTC.

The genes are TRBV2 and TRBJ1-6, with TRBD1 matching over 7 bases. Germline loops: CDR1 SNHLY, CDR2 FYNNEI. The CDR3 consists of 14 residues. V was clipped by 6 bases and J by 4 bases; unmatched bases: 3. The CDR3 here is CASSGTEYNSPLHF. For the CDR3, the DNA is TGTGCCAGCAGCGGGACAGAATATAATTCACCCCTCCACTTT.

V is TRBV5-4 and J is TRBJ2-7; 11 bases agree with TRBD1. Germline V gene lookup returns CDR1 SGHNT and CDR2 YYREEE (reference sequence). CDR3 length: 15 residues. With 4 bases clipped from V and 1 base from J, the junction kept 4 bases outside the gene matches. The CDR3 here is CASSTGQGVSYEQYF. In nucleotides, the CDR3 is TGTGCCAGCAGCACGGGACAGGGGGTTTCCTACGAGCAGTACTTC.

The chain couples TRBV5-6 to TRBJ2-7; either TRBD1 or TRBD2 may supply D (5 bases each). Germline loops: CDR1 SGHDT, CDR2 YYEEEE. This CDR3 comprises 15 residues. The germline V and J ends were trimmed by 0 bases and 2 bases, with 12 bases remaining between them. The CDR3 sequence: CASSLEEGPAYEQYF. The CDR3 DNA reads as TGTGCCAGCAGCTTGGAAGAGGGGCCCGCCTACGAGCAGTACTTC.

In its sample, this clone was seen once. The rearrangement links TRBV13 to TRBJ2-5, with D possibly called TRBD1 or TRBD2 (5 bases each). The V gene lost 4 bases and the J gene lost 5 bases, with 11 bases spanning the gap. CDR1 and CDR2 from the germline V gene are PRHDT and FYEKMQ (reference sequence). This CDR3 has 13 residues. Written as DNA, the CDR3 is TGTGCCAGCAGCTCCTGGGGCGGGGAGACCCAGTACTTC. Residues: CASSSWGGETQYF.

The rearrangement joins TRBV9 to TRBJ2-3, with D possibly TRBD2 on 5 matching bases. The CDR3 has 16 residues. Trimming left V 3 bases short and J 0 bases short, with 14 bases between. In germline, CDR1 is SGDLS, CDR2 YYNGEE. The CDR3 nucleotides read TGTGCCAGCAGCGCCCCTCGGACTGAGAGCACAGATACGCAGTATTTT. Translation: CASSAPRTESTDTQYF.

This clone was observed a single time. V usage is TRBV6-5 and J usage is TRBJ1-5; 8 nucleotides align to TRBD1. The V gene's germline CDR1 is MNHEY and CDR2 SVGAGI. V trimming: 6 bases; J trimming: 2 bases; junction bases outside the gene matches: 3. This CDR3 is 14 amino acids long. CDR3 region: CASRTGGGNQPQHF. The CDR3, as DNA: TGTGCCAGCAGAACAGGGGGGGGCAATCAGCCCCAGCATTTT.

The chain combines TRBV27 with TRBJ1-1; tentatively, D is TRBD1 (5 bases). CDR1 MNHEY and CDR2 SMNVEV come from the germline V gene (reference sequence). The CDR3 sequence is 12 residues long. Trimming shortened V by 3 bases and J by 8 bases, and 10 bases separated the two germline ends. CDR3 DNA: TGTGCCAGCAGTTTGCTAGGGGAGGAAGCTTTCTTT. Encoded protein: CASSLLGEEAFF.

The CDR3 nucleotides read TGTGCCAGCAGCTTTGGGACGAACAATGAGCAGTTCTTC. It specifies CASSFGTNNEQFF. The chain couples TRBV7-2 to TRBJ2-1; D assignment may be TRBD1 or TRBD2 (5 bases each). V shed 3 bases and J shed 5 bases, with 8 bases lying between them. This CDR3 spans 13 amino acids. Germline V gene sequence: CDR1 SGHTA, CDR2 FQGNSA.

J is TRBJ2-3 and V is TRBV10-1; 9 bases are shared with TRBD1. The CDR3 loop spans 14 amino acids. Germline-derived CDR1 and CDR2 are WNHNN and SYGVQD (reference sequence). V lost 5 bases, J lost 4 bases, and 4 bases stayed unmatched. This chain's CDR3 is CASSPGTGSDTQYF. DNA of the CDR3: TGCGCCAGCAGTCCCGGGACAGGGTCAGATACGCAGTATTTT.

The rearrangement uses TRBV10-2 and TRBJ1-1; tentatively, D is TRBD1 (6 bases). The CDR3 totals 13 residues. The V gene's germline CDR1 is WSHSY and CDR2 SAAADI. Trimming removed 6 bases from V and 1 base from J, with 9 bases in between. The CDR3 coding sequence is TGCGCCAGCAGAGAACAGGGGAACACTGAAGCTTTCTTT. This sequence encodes CASREQGNTEAFF.

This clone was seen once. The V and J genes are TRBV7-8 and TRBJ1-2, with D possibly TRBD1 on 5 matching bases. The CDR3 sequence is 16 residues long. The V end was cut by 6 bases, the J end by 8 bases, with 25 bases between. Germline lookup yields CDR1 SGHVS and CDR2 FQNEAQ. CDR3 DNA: TGTGCCAGCAGACCTACTTCAAACCAGGGACGGGACGGCTACACCTTC. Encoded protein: CASRPTSNQGRDGYTF.

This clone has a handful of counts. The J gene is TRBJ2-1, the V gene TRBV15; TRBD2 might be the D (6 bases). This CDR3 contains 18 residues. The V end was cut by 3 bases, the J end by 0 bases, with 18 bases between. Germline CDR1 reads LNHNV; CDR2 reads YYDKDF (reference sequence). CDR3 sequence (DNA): TGTGCCACCAGCAGTGAGGGGACCGACGGGAGCTCCTACAATGAGCAGTTCTTC. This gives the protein CATSSEGTDGSSYNEQFF.

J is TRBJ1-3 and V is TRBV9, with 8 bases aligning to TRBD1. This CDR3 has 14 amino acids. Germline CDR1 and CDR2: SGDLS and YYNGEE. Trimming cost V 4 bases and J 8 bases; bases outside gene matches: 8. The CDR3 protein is CASSSGTGLDTIYF. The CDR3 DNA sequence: TGTGCCAGCAGCTCAGGGACAGGCCTGGACACCATATATTTT.